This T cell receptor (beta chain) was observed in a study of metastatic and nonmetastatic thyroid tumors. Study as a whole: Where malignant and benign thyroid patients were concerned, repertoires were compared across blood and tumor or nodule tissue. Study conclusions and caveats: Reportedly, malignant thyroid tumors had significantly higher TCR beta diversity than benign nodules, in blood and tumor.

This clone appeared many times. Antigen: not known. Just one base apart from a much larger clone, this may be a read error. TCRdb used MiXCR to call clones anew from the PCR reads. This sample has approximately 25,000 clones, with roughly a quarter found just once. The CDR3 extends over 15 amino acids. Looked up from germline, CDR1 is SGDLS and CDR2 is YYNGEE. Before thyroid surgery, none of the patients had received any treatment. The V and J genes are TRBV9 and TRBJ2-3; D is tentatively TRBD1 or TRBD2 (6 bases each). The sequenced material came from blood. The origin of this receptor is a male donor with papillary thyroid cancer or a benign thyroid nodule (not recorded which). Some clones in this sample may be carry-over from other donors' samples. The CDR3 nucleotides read TGTGCCAGCAGCCCAATCTTCGGGGGCACACATACGCAGTATTTT. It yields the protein CASSPIFGGTHTQYF.